Listed here is a single T cell receptor (beta chain). No antigen is known for it. The data were obtained in a study of T cells expressing NK-cell markers. Overall study context: In sorted CD3+CD56+NKG2C+, CD3+CD56+NKG2C- and CD3+CD56-NKG2C+ T cells, TCR beta repertoires were obtained.

This CDR3 region has 13 residues. Study results and limitations: Where four donors were concerned, these clonotypes also led the CD3+CD56-NKG2C+ fraction. HCMV specificity of expanded NKG2C+ T cell clones remained unclear. Of the CD8+ T cells in roughly 6 donors, roughly 1.0-7.5% belonged to dominant NKG2C+ clonotypes.

TCRdb reworked the 5' RACE reads into one entry per CDR3 protein, no DNA. The sample table sets out 500,000 to 700,000 distinct CDR3 sequences. The rearrangement uses TRBV12-3 or TRBV12-4 and TRBJ2-5; TCRdb proposes TRBD1, but this gene call is untestable without DNA. This receptor was taken from a man aged 18-30 years in good health. Source material: blood T cells: a sorted CD56 or NKG2C T cell subset, CD4+ or CD8+ T cells, or bulk PBMC T cells (not recorded which). The chain's CDR3 is CASSGQGRETQYF.